Below are 5 T cell receptor beta chains sequenced from a single sample in a study of graft-versus-host responses after intestinal transplantation. Repertoires were generated with immunoSEQ multiplex PCR, while TCRdb's copy carries only in-frame clones and drops some. The sample lists tens of thousands of clones; approximately 93% were seen once. The material was PBMCs, obtained 156 days after intestinal transplant. These receptors were obtained from a human patient who received an intestinal transplant, so some T cells may come from the graft donor.

The V call is TRBV6-1, the J call TRBJ2-3; D possibly uses TRBD1 or TRBD2 (6 bases each). The V and J ends lost 2 bases and 4 bases respectively, with 16 bases between them. CDR3 size: 16 residues. Germline CDR1 reads MNHNS; CDR2 reads SASEGT. CDR3 bases: TGTGCCAGCAGTGAACTTGGGGGGCTTCTGGCAGATACGCAGTATTTT. Translating it yields CASSELGGLLADTQYF.

The chain links TRBV30 to TRBJ1-1; D might be TRBD1 (6 bases). Germline assignment: CDR1 GTSNPN and CDR2 SVGIG (reference sequence). V was pared by 2 bases and J by 4 bases, with 14 bases between. The CDR3 extends over 14 amino acids. CDR3 region: CAWSPSGGRTEAFF. DNA for the CDR3: TGTGCCTGGAGTCCATCGGGGGGGCGCACTGAAGCTTTCTTT.

The chain links TRBV19 to TRBJ1-1, with unresolved D. Trimming left V 11 bases short and J 4 bases short, with 11 bases between. Germline V gene sequence: CDR1 LNHDA, CDR2 SQIVND (reference sequence). The CDR3 runs 11 residues. The CDR3 DNA sequence: TGTGCCTCCAGTGAGGGCACTGAAGCTTTCTTT. It translates to CASSEGTEAFF.

This clone came up a few times. The gene calls are TRBV4-1 and TRBJ2-7; possible D gene TRBD2, 6 bases. CDR1 and CDR2 from the germline V gene are MGHRA and YSYEKL. Trimming took 0 bases from V and 0 from J, leaving 9 bases between them. This CDR3 contains 15 residues. Written as DNA, the CDR3 is TGCGCCAGCAGCCAAGATCGGGGACTCTCCTACGAGCAGTACTTC. This encodes CASSQDRGLSYEQYF.

The chain combines TRBV19 with TRBJ1-1; 8 nucleotides align to TRBD1. The germline CDR1 and CDR2 sequences are LNHDA and SQIVND (reference sequence). This CDR3 is 15 amino acids long. V trimming: 4 bases; J trimming: 4 bases; junction bases outside the gene matches: 8. The CDR3 protein is CASSRRQGLSTEAFF. The CDR3, as DNA: TGTGCCAGTAGTAGACGACAGGGGCTTAGCACTGAAGCTTTCTTT.